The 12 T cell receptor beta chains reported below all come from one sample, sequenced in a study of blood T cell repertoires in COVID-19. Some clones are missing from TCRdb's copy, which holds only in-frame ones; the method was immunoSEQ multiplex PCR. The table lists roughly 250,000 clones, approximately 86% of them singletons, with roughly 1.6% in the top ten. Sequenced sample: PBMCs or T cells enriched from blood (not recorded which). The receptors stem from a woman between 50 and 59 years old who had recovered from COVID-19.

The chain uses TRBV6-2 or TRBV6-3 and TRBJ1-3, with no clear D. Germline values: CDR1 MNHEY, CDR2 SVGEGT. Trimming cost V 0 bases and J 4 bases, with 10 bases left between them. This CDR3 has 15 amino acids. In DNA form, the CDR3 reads TGTGCCAGCAGTTACTCCCAGGCCCTCGGAAACACCATATATTTT. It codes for CASSYSQALGNTIYF.

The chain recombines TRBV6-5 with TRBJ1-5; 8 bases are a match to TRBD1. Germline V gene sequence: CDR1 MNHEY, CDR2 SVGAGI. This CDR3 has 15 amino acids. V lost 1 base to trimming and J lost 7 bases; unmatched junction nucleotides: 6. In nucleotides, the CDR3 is TGTGCCAGCAGTTACTTAACCGGACAGGGACAGCCCCAGCATTTT. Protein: CASSYLTGQGQPQHF.

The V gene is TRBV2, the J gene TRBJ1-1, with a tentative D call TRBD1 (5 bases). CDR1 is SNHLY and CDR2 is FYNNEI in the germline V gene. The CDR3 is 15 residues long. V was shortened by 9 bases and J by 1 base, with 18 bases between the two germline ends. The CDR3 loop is CARILTGERNTEAFF. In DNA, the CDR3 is TGTGCCAGAATACTGACGGGGGAAAGGAACACTGAAGCTTTCTTT.

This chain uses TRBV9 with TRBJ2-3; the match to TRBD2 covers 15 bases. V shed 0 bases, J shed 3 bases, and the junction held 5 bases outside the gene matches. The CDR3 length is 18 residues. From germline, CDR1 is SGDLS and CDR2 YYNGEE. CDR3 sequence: CASSVGGLAGGWTDTQYF. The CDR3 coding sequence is TGTGCCAGCAGCGTAGGGGGACTAGCGGGAGGTTGGACAGATACGCAGTATTTT.

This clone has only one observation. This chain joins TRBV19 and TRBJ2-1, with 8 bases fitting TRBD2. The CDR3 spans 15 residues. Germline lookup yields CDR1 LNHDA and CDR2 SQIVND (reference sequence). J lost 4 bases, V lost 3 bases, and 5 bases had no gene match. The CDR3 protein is CASSIGASGYNEQFF. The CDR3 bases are TGTGCCAGTAGTATTGGGGCTAGCGGGTACAATGAGCAGTTCTTC.

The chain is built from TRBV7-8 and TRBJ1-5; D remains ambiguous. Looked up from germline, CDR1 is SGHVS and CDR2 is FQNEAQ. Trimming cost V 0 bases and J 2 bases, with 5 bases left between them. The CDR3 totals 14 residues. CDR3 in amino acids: CASSLAGGNQPQHF. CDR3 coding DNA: TGTGCCAGCAGCTTAGCCGGGGGCAATCAGCCCCAGCATTTT.

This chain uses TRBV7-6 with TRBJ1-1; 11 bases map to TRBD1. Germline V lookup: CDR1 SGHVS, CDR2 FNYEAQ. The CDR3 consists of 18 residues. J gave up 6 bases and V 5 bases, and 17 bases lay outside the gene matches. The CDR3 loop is CASSRVAGQGVLSAEAFF. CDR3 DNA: TGTGCCAGCAGCAGGGTCGCGGGACAGGGGGTCCTTTCCGCTGAAGCTTTCTTT. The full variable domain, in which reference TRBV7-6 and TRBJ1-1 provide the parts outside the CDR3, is GAGVSQSPRYKVTKRGQDVALRCDPISGHVSLYWYRQALGQGPEFLTYFNYEAQQDKSGLPNDRFSAERPEGSISTLTIQRTEQRDSAMYRCASSRVAGQGVLSAEAFFGQGTRLTVV.

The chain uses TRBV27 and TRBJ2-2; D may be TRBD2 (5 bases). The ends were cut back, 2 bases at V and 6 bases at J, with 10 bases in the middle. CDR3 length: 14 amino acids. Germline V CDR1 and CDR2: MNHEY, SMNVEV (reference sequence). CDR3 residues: CASSLIPGAGELFF. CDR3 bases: TGTGCCAGCAGTTTAATCCCCGGGGCCGGGGAGCTGTTTTTT.

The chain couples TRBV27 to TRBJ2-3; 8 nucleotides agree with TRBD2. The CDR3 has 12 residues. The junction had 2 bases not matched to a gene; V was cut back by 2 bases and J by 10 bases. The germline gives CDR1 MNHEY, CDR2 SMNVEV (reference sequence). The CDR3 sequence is CASSLSGSSQYF. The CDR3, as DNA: TGTGCCAGCAGTTTAAGCGGGAGCTCGCAGTATTTT.

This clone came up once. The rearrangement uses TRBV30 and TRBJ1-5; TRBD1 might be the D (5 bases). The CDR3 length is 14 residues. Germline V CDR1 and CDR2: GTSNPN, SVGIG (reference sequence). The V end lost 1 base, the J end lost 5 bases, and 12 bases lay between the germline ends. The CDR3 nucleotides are TGTGCCTGGAGTGCCCCGACAGTAGATCAGCCCCAGCATTTT. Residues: CAWSAPTVDQPQHF.

The DNA for the CDR3 is TGTGCCAGCAGCCCTTGGACAGGGGCAGGGAGCACTGAAGCTTTCTTT. Residues: CASSPWTGAGSTEAFF. The chain couples TRBV14 to TRBJ1-1; 9 bases fit TRBD1. There are 16 residues in the CDR3. The J segment lost 4 bases and the V segment lost 4 bases, leaving 10 bases of the junction unmatched. Germline values: CDR1 SGHDN, CDR2 FVKESK.

For the CDR3, the DNA is TGTGCCAGCAGTCCGGGAATCACAGATACGCAGTATTTT. Translation: CASSPGITDTQYF. The chain links TRBV12-3 or TRBV12-4 to TRBJ2-3; TRBD2 might be the D (5 bases). There are 13 residues in the CDR3. Trimming removed 5 bases at V and 2 bases at J, with 8 bases between.